This TCR beta chain appears in the sequencing data of a study of T cells in Graves' hyperthyroidism and ophthalmopathy. TCR beta CDR3 sequences were amplified from RNA transcripts. The study used the HTBI primer set for a first-round RT-PCR of the TCR CDR3. TCRdb processed the multiplex PCR reads anew with MiXCR; each CDR3 protein has one entry. The sample shows hundreds of thousands of distinct CDR3 sequences, 12% to 15% of them seen only once. The study enrolled patients aged 18 to 65 with newly diagnosed hyperthyroidism of under 2 months' duration. The origin of this receptor is a woman aged 18-35 years with Graves' hyperthyroidism. Sequenced material: blood.

For the CDR3, the DNA is TGTGCCATCAGTGAGTCAGGGAATCAGCCCCAGCATTTT. It is translated as CAISESGNQPQHF. This rearrangement joins TRBV10-3 to TRBJ1-5; D gene ambiguous. V gave up 0 bases and J gave up 4 bases, with 4 bases separating them. Germline CDR1 reads ENHRY; CDR2 reads SYGVKD. The CDR3 is made up of 13 amino acids.